The entry that follows covers one T cell receptor beta chain sequence. Its specificity is unknown. The data stem from a study of OX40 agonist ivuxolimab in advanced cancers. Points from the study as a whole: Both blood CD4+ and CD8+ T cells showed clonal growth by week 6 at 0.1 to 3.0 mg/kg.

The data were produced by immunoSEQ multiplex PCR, yet TCRdb's version contains in-frame clones alone and is incomplete. The sample contains some 96,000 clones, about 89% of which appear only once. This CDR3 contains 11 residues. From germline, CDR1 is SGHVS and CDR2 FQNEAQ. Trimming took off 8 bases at V and 5 bases at J, with 9 bases between the two ends. Autoimmune disease history or systemic immunosuppression excluded patients. The receptor comes from an adult with an advanced solid tumor such as melanoma, head and neck, liver or kidney cancer. This specimen was CD4+ or CD8+ T cells sorted from blood, taken in a trial of the OX40 agonist ivuxolimab. J is TRBJ1-1 and V is TRBV7-8; D unclear. This CDR3 is CASSSLTEAFF. CDR3 nucleotides: TGTGCCAGCTCGTCTTTGACTGAAGCTTTCTTT. Full variable domain (remainder filled in from reference TRBV7-8 and TRBJ1-1): GAGVSQSPRYKVAKRGQDVALRCDPISGHVSLFWYQQALGQGPEFLTYFQNEAQLDKSGLPSDRFFAERPEGSVSTLKIQRTQQEDSAVYLCASSSLTEAFFGQGTRLTVV.